The 10 T cell receptor beta chains given below trace back to one sample, sequenced in a study of patients and donors after allogeneic stem cell transplantation. TCRdb independently ran MiXCR on the RT-PCR reads; one entry per CDR3 protein. The table records some 880,000 distinct CDR3 sequences, approximately 18% of them present only once. What was sequenced was blood, either unsorted or a sorted T cell fraction (not recorded which). Source of these receptors: a human donor who was either an allogeneic HSCT recipient or a stem cell or donor lymphocyte infusion donor (not recorded which). It is not recorded whose cells these are; they may come from a transplant donor.

The chain is built from TRBV12-3 or TRBV12-4 and TRBJ2-2; D unresolved. V was pared by 0 bases and J by 4 bases, with 6 bases between. The CDR3 covers 14 residues. The CDR3 bases are TGTGCCAGCAGTTTAGCAGAGAGCACCGGGGAGCTGTTTTTT. The encoded protein is CASSLAESTGELFF.

The chain recombines TRBV27 with TRBJ2-1, with D perhaps matching TRBD1 (6 bases). The ends were cut back, 0 bases at V and 0 bases at J, with 9 bases in the middle. This CDR3 region has 16 residues. Germline-derived CDR1 and CDR2 are MNHEY and SMNVEV (reference sequence). The CDR3 bases are TGTGCCAGCAGTTTATCTCAGGGGAGCTCCTACAATGAGCAGTTCTTC. Amino acids: CASSLSQGSSYNEQFF.

The CDR3 coding sequence is TGTGCCAGCAGCCAGACCGGGACAGGGGCCACCCAGTACTTC. Encoded protein: CASSQTGTGATQYF. This rearrangement joins TRBV14 to TRBJ2-5; 10 bases match TRBD1. The germline CDR1 and CDR2 sequences are SGHDN and FVKESK. V dropped 3 bases and J dropped 8; count of bases not matched to a gene: 6. This CDR3 comprises 14 residues.

The table lists this clonotype with a count of one. This chain links TRBV6-5 with TRBJ2-4; 7 nucleotides agree with TRBD1. Germline V gives CDR1 MNHEY, CDR2 SVGAGI. The CDR3 length is 16 residues. Trimming removed 0 bases from V and 1 base from J; junction bases left unmatched: 3. The CDR3 nucleotides are TGTGCCAGCAGTTACTCCCTGGACAGGGCCAAAAACATTCAGTACTTC. It yields the protein CASSYSLDRAKNIQYF.

This clonotype showed up many times. J is TRBJ2-7 and V is TRBV10-3, with 9 bases aligning to TRBD1. The V segment lost 10 bases and the J segment 1 base; nucleotides outside the gene matches: 11. The germline V gene has CDR1 ENHRY and CDR2 SYGVKD. The CDR3 has 15 residues. The CDR3 spells CATEGDRDISYEQYF. The DNA of the CDR3 is TGTGCCACGGAGGGGGACAGGGATATTTCCTACGAGCAGTACTTC.

This clonotype was counted at least ten times. The chain uses TRBV12-3 or TRBV12-4 and TRBJ2-7; D possibly matches TRBD1 or TRBD2 (5 bases each). The CDR3 spans 12 residues. V lost 6 bases to trimming and J lost 6 bases, with 12 bases between them. CDR3: CASSIRDGEQYF. Written as DNA, the CDR3 is TGTGCCAGCAGCATTAGGGACGGCGAGCAGTACTTC.

This clonotype was counted between two and nine times. V and J are TRBV12-3 or TRBV12-4 and TRBJ1-5; 8 bases are shared with TRBD1. Trimming took 10 bases from V and 7 from J; bases not matched to a gene: 12. This CDR3 is built from 14 residues. In DNA, the CDR3 is TGTGCCACCACAAGGACAGGGAGAGGCCAGCCCCAGCATTTT. This encodes CATTRTGRGQPQHF.

Only a few counts were recorded for this clonotype. The V gene is TRBV7-2, the J gene TRBJ2-7; 8 positions agree with TRBD1. Trimming at V came to 1 base and at J to 6 bases, leaving 11 bases not matched to a gene. CDR1 is SGHTA and CDR2 is FQGNSA in the germline V gene. The CDR3 runs 16 residues. Written as DNA, the CDR3 is TGTGCCAGCAGCTTAGAATCGGCAGGGGGCGGAGCCGAGCAGTACTTC. This codes for CASSLESAGGGAEQYF. Based on the CDR3 plus reference TRBV7-2 and TRBJ2-7, the full variable domain is GAGVSQSPSNKVTEKGKDVELRCDPISGHTALYWYRQSLGQGLEFLIYFQGNSAPDKSGLPSDRFSAERTGGSVSTLTIQRTQQEDSAVYLCASSLESAGGGAEQYFGPGTRLTVT.

The rearrangement links TRBV5-1 to TRBJ2-7; 7 nucleotides line up with TRBD1. Germline values: CDR1 SGHRS, CDR2 YFSETQ. The V segment lost 4 bases and the J segment 3 bases; nucleotides outside the gene matches: 19. The length of the CDR3 is 18 residues. In DNA, the CDR3 is TGCGCCAGCAGCCCCCCGACAGGGAAATTAGTCGAACGCTACGAGCAGTACTTC. It yields the protein CASSPPTGKLVERYEQYF.

This clonotype was seen more than once but under ten times. The rearrangement links TRBV29-1 to TRBJ1-1; D is possibly TRBD1 (5 bases). V lost 3 bases and J lost 1, with 12 bases in between. Germline V lookup: CDR1 SQVTM, CDR2 ANQGSEA. This CDR3 contains 14 residues. CDR3 nucleotide sequence: TGCAGCGTTGAGTCTGGGAGGGGGAACACTGAAGCTTTCTTT. Translated, it gives CSVESGRGNTEAFF.